The next 3 T cell receptor beta chains were all read from a single sample in a study of T-cell memory formation after mild COVID-19. MiXCR was run by TCRdb on the 5' RACE reads, yielding one entry per CDR3 protein. The table has around 120,000 distinct CDR3 sequences, 15% to 20% seen once; the top ten hold about 15%. The material sequenced was PBMCs or a T cell subset sorted from them (not recorded which). These receptors were collected from an adult woman who had mild COVID-19 (a few samples of this study predate the infection). Cell type and time point are not known.

This chain links TRBV20-1 with TRBJ2-3, with no clear D. From germline, CDR1 is DFQATT and CDR2 SNEGSKA (reference sequence). V was clipped by 1 base and J by 4 bases, with 15 bases between them. This CDR3 has 15 residues. CDR3 loop: CSARGKKIKADTQYF. The CDR3 nucleotides are TGCAGTGCTAGAGGAAAAAAGATCAAGGCAGATACGCAGTATTTT.

The sample holds a few counts of this clonotype. The chain links TRBV2 to TRBJ1-5; possible D gene TRBD1, 5 bases. The CDR3 consists of 15 residues. Between the trimmed V and J ends, which lost 3 bases and 3 bases, there was a span of 12 bases. Germline V lookup: CDR1 SNHLY, CDR2 FYNNEI. The CDR3 DNA reads as TGTGCCAGCAGTGATGGGCAGGGACTCAATCAGCCCCAGCATTTT. Protein product: CASSDGQGLNQPQHF.

The chain links TRBV28 to TRBJ2-7; D is unclear. The CDR3 has 13 residues. Germline V gene data show CDR1 as MDHEN and CDR2 as SYDVKM. The germline V and J ends were trimmed by 6 bases and 6 bases, with 15 bases remaining between them. CDR3 loop: CASRDSLLAEQYF. For the CDR3, the DNA is TGTGCCAGCAGAGACTCGTTACTGGCCGAGCAGTACTTC.